The source of this T cell receptor beta chain is a study of spatial heterogeneity in lung cancer. The germline CDR1 and CDR2 sequences are LGHNA and YSLEER. This CDR3 contains 19 residues. With V trimmed by 3 bases and J by 0 bases, 9 bases remained unmatched. The time point denotes: blood at routine non-recurrence follow-up after resection. TCRdb called the 5' RACE reads again in MiXCR, with one record for every CDR3 protein. The repertoire holds about 87,000 distinct CDR3 sequences, with approximately 20% as singletons. This sequence was found in a male donor with early-stage non-small cell lung cancer. This sequence joins TRBV4-3 and TRBJ2-3, with 13 bases lining up with TRBD2. Sequenced material: PBMCs, taken at follow-up. CDR3 loop: CASSHSGLAGESSTDTQYF. DNA of the CDR3: TGCGCCAGCAGCCACTCAGGACTAGCGGGGGAATCTAGCACAGATACGCAGTATTTT.